The 8 T cell receptor beta chains listed next were all sequenced from one sample in a study of beta chain features in type 1 diabetes. No cognate antigen is known for these TCRs. Expressed TCRB transcripts were sequenced because the entire RNA isolate underwent reverse transcription. The data were produced by immunoSEQ multiplex PCR, yet TCRdb's version contains in-frame clones alone and is incomplete. There are some 660,000 clones in the sample; about 14% occur only once, and 0.035% to 0.04% lies in the top ten. Study-level points and caveats: Patients with Type 1 diabetes showed moderately but significantly shorter TCRB CDR3s in all four CD4+ subsets.

The specimen was naive CD4+ T cells from blood. Receptor source: a man between 18 and 35 years old with type 1 diabetes.

The chain uses TRBV27 and TRBJ1-1; 7 nucleotides agree with TRBD1. V dropped 6 bases and J dropped 1; count of bases not matched to a gene: 8. CDR1 and CDR2 from the germline V gene are MNHEY and SMNVEV (reference sequence). CDR3 size: 15 residues. The CDR3 DNA reads as TGTGCCAGCAGGGCCACAGGGGATGGGAACACTGAAGCTTTCTTT. Protein sequence: CASRATGDGNTEAFF.

In its sample, this clone was seen a few times. In DNA, the CDR3 is TGTGCCTGGACCCGTAGGGCCGGGGAGCTGTTTTTT. Protein product: CAWTRRAGELFF. J is TRBJ2-2 and V is TRBV30; unclear D gene. Germline assignment: CDR1 GTSNPN and CDR2 SVGIG (reference sequence). The CDR3 is made up of 12 amino acids. V gave up 4 bases and J gave up 6 bases, with 9 bases separating them.

This clone was picked up a small number of times. V and J are TRBV28 and TRBJ2-1, with no clear D. V was pared by 2 bases and J by 15 bases, with 17 bases between. Per the germline V gene, CDR1 is MDHEN and CDR2 is SYDVKM. The CDR3 sequence is 13 residues long. The CDR3 spells CASSLMSWYRLFF. CDR3 DNA sequence: TGTGCCAGCAGTTTAATGTCTTGGTATAGGCTGTTCTTC.

This clone has more than one count but fewer than ten. The chain recombines TRBV7-9 with TRBJ2-3; possible D gene TRBD2, 5 bases. The CDR3 is 15 amino acids. CDR1 is SEHNR and CDR2 is FQNEAQ in the germline V gene (reference sequence). V gave up 0 bases and J gave up 6 bases, with 13 bases separating them. The CDR3 coding sequence is TGTGCCAGCAGCTTAGCAGGCACTAGTATTGATACGCAGTATTTT. It specifies CASSLAGTSIDTQYF.

The rearrangement uses TRBV6-6 and TRBJ1-1, with D unclear. This CDR3 region has 14 residues. Germline lookup yields CDR1 MNHNY and CDR2 SVGAGI (reference sequence). With 3 bases removed from V and 1 base from J, the gap between germline ends came to 9 bases. CDR3 region: CASSYHGKNTEAFF. The CDR3 coding sequence is TGTGCCAGCAGTTATCATGGGAAGAACACTGAAGCTTTCTTT.

This clone was counted a few times. CDR3 region: CASSVGPGVGRANVLTF. In DNA, the CDR3 is TGTGCCAGCAGCGTAGGTCCCGGGGTAGGGAGGGCCAACGTCCTGACTTTC. V is TRBV9 and J is TRBJ2-6, with a weak D call TRBD2 (5 bases). V gave up 0 bases and J gave up 5 bases, with 15 bases separating them. CDR3 length: 17 amino acids. The germline CDR1 and CDR2 sequences are SGDLS and YYNGEE.

This clone was seen only a few times. The chain joins TRBV4-2 to TRBJ1-1; 7 bases line up with TRBD1. This CDR3 contains 18 residues. Germline-derived CDR1 and CDR2 are LGHNA and YNFKEQ. Trimming at V came to 2 bases and at J to 3 bases, leaving 15 bases not matched to a gene. DNA of the CDR3: TGTGCCAGCAGCCAACCCTGGCGCACAGGGGTGGAGGACACTGAAGCTTTCTTT. It specifies CASSQPWRTGVEDTEAFF.

The J gene is TRBJ2-7, the V gene TRBV5-1, with D possibly TRBD2 on 6 matching bases. Germline CDR1 SGHRS, CDR2 YFSETQ. The CDR3 spans 14 residues. The ends were cut back, 7 bases at V and 0 bases at J, with 14 bases in the middle. Written as DNA, the CDR3 is TGCGCCAGCGCCGCGGGACGGAGCTCCTACGAGCAGTACTTC. Amino acids: CASAAGRSSYEQYF.